The next 2 T cell receptor beta chains were all read from a single sample in a study of vaccination and CD4 T cells after COVID-19. The Oncomine TCR Beta short-read assay was applied to DNA of cultured CD4+ T cells. TCRdb re-analysed the PCR reads in MiXCR, keeping a single row per CDR3 protein. The sample holds roughly 6,600 distinct CDR3 sequences; over 35% are singletons and the top ten take less than 45%. These receptors have no known antigen. Treatment meaning: 10-day PBMC culture with coronavirus spike peptide pools or control peptides (ViraFEST assay). The collection of CD4+ T cells from the unexposed donor took place before the COVID-19 pandemic (2011-2018). Sequenced input: CD4+ T cells from blood, cultured in vitro. These receptors all stem from a human donor in good health.

This clonotype was picked up a small number of times. This chain uses TRBV12-3 or TRBV12-4 with TRBJ2-3; D unclear. The CDR3 has 14 residues. V was cut by 3 bases and J by 3 bases, with 10 bases left in between. DNA for the CDR3: TGTGCCAGCAGTTTTGGGGAAGCGACAGATACGCAGTATTTT. It specifies CASSFGEATDTQYF.

This clonotype appeared a few times. The V call is TRBV6-1, the J call TRBJ1-1; D unclear. CDR1 MNHNS and CDR2 SASEGT come from the germline V gene. The V end lost 3 bases, the J end lost 1 base, and 9 bases lay between the germline ends. CDR3 length: 14 residues. In nucleotides, the CDR3 is TGTGCCAGCAGTGAGAGTACAGCGAACACTGAAGCTTTCTTT. It yields the protein CASSESTANTEAFF.